This section outlines one T cell receptor (beta chain) sequence together with its context. The length of the CDR3 is 15 residues. The J segment lost 4 bases and the V segment lost 2 bases, leaving 3 bases of the junction unmatched. CDR1 is SGHAT, CDR2 FQNNGV, per germline. This entry comes from a study of technical replicates of blood from several donors. TCRdb's copy holds only in-frame clones and misses some; the assay was immunoSEQ multiplex PCR. This sample has about 90,000 clones, with around 90% found just once. The chain joins TRBV11-2 to TRBJ2-1; 9 bases map to TRBD2. This sequence was found in a human donor in good health. The sequencing input was T cells isolated from PBMCs. In DNA form, the CDR3 reads TGTGCCAGCAGCTTACAGCGGGGGGAATACAATGAGCAGTTCTTC. Encoded protein: CASSLQRGEYNEQFF.